These T cell receptor beta chains were read from a single sample in a study of blood T cell repertoires in COVID-19. TCRdb's copy holds only in-frame clones and misses some; the assay was immunoSEQ multiplex PCR. This sample has around 81,000 clones, with about 84% found just once. Sequencing input: peripheral blood. The receptors shown here come from a human donor in a cohort sampled during active COVID-19. CDR3s include the opening cysteine and the closing phenylalanine or tryptophan. The D gene is left open where the match is weak. Clone size, where shown, is once, few, many, or a class for clones that have expanded.

d_call,clone_size,j_call,v_call,cdr3_nt,cdr3_aa
TRBD1,-,TRBJ2-2,TRBV5-1,TGCGCCAGCAGCTTCTTACCGGGACAGGGAAAGGACGGGGAGCTGTTTTTT,CASSFLPGQGKDGELFF
-,-,TRBJ1-5,TRBV28,TGTGCCAGCACCCGGGACGGGACTAATCAGCCCCAGCATTTT,CASTRDGTNQPQHF
-,-,TRBJ1-3,TRBV7-9,TGTGCCAGCAGACAAACAGGGATTTCTGGAAACACCATATATTTT,CASRQTGISGNTIYF
-,-,TRBJ1-1,TRBV5-6,TGTGCCAGCATCCCCCAGGGGCGGACTGAAGCTTTCTTT,CASIPQGRTEAFF
-,-,TRBJ2-7,TRBV18,TGTGCCAGCTCACCACTTCCAGGCTTCTCCTACGAGCAGTACTTC,CASSPLPGFSYEQYF
-,once,TRBJ2-5,TRBV7-9,TGTGCCAGCAGCTTAGTACACGGGGAGACCCAGTACTTC,CASSLVHGETQYF
TRBD2,-,TRBJ2-7,TRBV3-1/TRBV3-2,TGTGCCAGCAGCCAAGGCTTGTCTAGCGGCGATACCTACGAGCAGTACTTC,CASSQGLSSGDTYEQYF
-,few,TRBJ2-1,TRBV2,TGTGCCAGCAGTGAAAATGTTGGGGCTGAGCAGTTCTTC,CASSENVGAEQFF
-,-,TRBJ1-3,TRBV20-1,TGCAGTGCTAGTGAGACTAGCATTGGAAACACCATATATTTT,CSASETSIGNTIYF
-,-,TRBJ2-7,TRBV19,TGTGCCAGTAGGCAGCAGGGGGGCGAGCAGTACTTC,CASRQQGGEQYF
TRBD1,-,TRBJ2-7,TRBV6-1,TGTGCCAGCAGGGAAGGACAGGGGATCTACGAGCAGTACTTC,CASREGQGIYEQYF
TRBD1,once,TRBJ1-4,TRBV24-1,TGTGCCACCAGTGATCCTGGACAGGGCGGGGAAAAACTGTTTTTT,CATSDPGQGGEKLFF
TRBD1,-,TRBJ2-7,TRBV5-4,TGTGCCAGCAGCTGGGACAGTGAGCAGTACTTC,CASSWDSEQYF
TRBD1,-,TRBJ1-3,TRBV28,TGTGCCAGCAGTCAGGCAGGGGGTCGGGGAAACACCATATATTTT,CASSQAGGRGNTIYF
TRBD2,-,TRBJ2-5,TRBV7-2,TGTGCCAGCAGCTTTGTGGCTAGCGGGCAAGAGACCCAGTACTTC,CASSFVASGQETQYF
TRBD1,-,TRBJ2-7,TRBV6-5,TGTGCCAGCAGTTACTCCGACAGGGCCTACGAGCAGTACTTC,CASSYSDRAYEQYF
TRBD1,once,TRBJ2-3,TRBV6-5,TGTGCCAGCAGCCTTGGACAGGTTGCCGATACGCAGTATTTT,CASSLGQVADTQYF
TRBD1,medium-sized,TRBJ1-2,TRBV2,TGTGCCAGCACTCGCTACTACGCTGGAGGGACAGGGACTAACTATGGCTACACCTTC,CASTRYYAGGTGTNYGYTF
-,-,TRBJ2-5,TRBV6-6,TGTGCCAGCAGGATCCCTGGCAGCCAAGAGACCCAGTACTTC,CASRIPGSQETQYF
TRBD2,-,TRBJ2-3,TRBV27,TGTGCCAGCAGTTTTACCCAGCGGGGGGGCACAGATACGCAGTATTTT,CASSFTQRGGTDTQYF
-,-,TRBJ1-3,TRBV3-1/TRBV3-2,TGTGCCAGCAGCCAAGCGGGAGTAAACACCATATATTTT,CASSQAGVNTIYF
-,-,TRBJ2-5,TRBV14,TGTGCCAGCAGCCAAGATGGTTTCGCGGACATGGAGACCCAGTACTTC,CASSQDGFADMETQYF
TRBD1,-,TRBJ2-1,TRBV27,TGTGCCTCTCGGGACAGGGGTTTCCCATACAATGAGCAGTTCTTC,CASRDRGFPYNEQFF
TRBD1,few,TRBJ1-1,TRBV5-4,TGTGCCAGCAGCATGCCAGCGACAGGGCTAAGGACTGAAGCTTTCTTT,CASSMPATGLRTEAFF
-,-,TRBJ1-2,TRBV5-8,TGTGCCAGCAGCAACACGGGACTGGATGGCTACACCTTC,CASSNTGLDGYTF
TRBD1,-,TRBJ1-2,TRBV29-1,TGCAGCGTTGAAGAAGCGACAGGGCGCAGGGGTCCAAACTATGGCTACACCTTC,CSVEEATGRRGPNYGYTF
-,-,TRBJ1-6,TRBV27,TGTGCCAGCAGAATGGTCGCAGGGGCGCAAAATTCACCCCTCCACTTT,CASRMVAGAQNSPLHF
-,-,TRBJ2-7,TRBV5-6,TGTGCCAGCAGCCACCCCGCGGTCTACGAGCAGTACTTC,CASSHPAVYEQYF
TRBD1,-,TRBJ1-6,TRBV5-1,TGCGCCAGCAGCCAGGGGACAGGAGAGAATTCACCCCTCCACTTT,CASSQGTGENSPLHF
-,-,TRBJ2-3,TRBV6-1,TGTGCCAGCAGTGAACAGGGTCGTTTTCGCACAGATACGCAGTATTTT,CASSEQGRFRTDTQYF
-,-,TRBJ2-3,TRBV10-1,TGCGCCAGCAGTGTTGGAGGCCGGGATACGCAGTATTTT,CASSVGGRDTQYF
-,-,TRBJ2-1,TRBV24-1,TGTGCCACCAGTGATTTGCCTAGAGGCACCTACAATGAGCAGTTCTTC,CATSDLPRGTYNEQFF
TRBD1,few,TRBJ1-1,TRBV20-1,TGCAGTGCTGGGACAGTAGAAGCTTTCTTT,CSAGTVEAFF
TRBD1,-,TRBJ2-1,TRBV7-8,TGTGCCAGCAGCTCTCTCCCGGGACAGGGATCAAGGGTCGATGAGCAGTTCTTC,CASSSLPGQGSRVDEQFF
TRBD1,-,TRBJ1-4,TRBV19,TGTGCCAGTACCCTTTCGGGACAGGGAATTGAAAAACTGTTTTTT,CASTLSGQGIEKLFF
-,-,TRBJ2-3,TRBV9,TGTGCCAGCAGCGTAGGTCTGGGGGGACTCACAGATACGCAGTATTTT,CASSVGLGGLTDTQYF
TRBD1,-,TRBJ2-7,TRBV7-9,TGTGCCAGCAGCTTTGACCGGGACAGTCCCTACGAGCAGTACTTC,CASSFDRDSPYEQYF
-,-,TRBJ1-2,TRBV4-2,TGTGCCAGCAGCCAAGATCCGGACACCAGAGAATATGGCTACACCTTC,CASSQDPDTREYGYTF
TRBD2,-,TRBJ2-1,TRBV9,TGTGCCAGCAGCCTAACGGGACTAGCGGGGGGCCCTTACAATGAGCAGTTCTTC,CASSLTGLAGGPYNEQFF
-,-,TRBJ1-3,TRBV11-3,TGTGCCAGCAGCCTCGGCACCATATATTTT,CASSLGTIYF
-,-,TRBJ2-3,TRBV7-8,TGTGCCAGCAGCTTTGGACAGCATCGCACAGATACGCAGTATTTT,CASSFGQHRTDTQYF
-,-,TRBJ2-7,TRBV29-1,TGCAGCGCCGCAACGCGCTCCTACGAGCAGTACTTC,CSAATRSYEQYF
-,-,TRBJ1-2,TRBV10-2,TGCGCCAGCAGTGAGTCTAGTACAGGGTCGTTTGTAGGCTACACCTTC,CASSESSTGSFVGYTF
TRBD2,-,TRBJ2-1,TRBV28,TGTGCCAGCAGACCCAGCGGGGGCCCTTACAATGAGCAGTTCTTC,CASRPSGGPYNEQFF
-,-,TRBJ2-1,TRBV19,TGTGCCAGTAGTATCTGGCGGGGGCTGAATGAGCAGTTCTTC,CASSIWRGLNEQFF
-,-,TRBJ2-3,TRBV7-2,TGTGCCAGCAGCAAAGGGGCCTTGGGTAGCACAGATACGCAGTATTTT,CASSKGALGSTDTQYF
TRBD2,-,TRBJ2-7,TRBV9,TGTGCCAGCAGCGTCGGGGGGAACTACGAGCAGTACTTC,CASSVGGNYEQYF
TRBD1,-,TRBJ2-7,TRBV18,TGTGCCAGCTCACCAAGGACAGGGCGACCCTACGAGCAGTACTTC,CASSPRTGRPYEQYF
TRBD1,-,TRBJ2-6,TRBV6-1,TGTGCCAGCCGTGAAGACAGGGGACCTGGGGCCAACGTCCTGACTTTC,CASREDRGPGANVLTF
TRBD1,-,TRBJ1-6,TRBV9,TGTGCCAGCAGCGTAGGAATTCTTGGACAGGGGAGTAATTCACCCCTCCACTTT,CASSVGILGQGSNSPLHF
-,-,TRBJ2-2,TRBV20-1,TGCAGTGCTAGTCCGCCCCTGAGCACCGGGGAGCTGTTTTTT,CSASPPLSTGELFF
-,-,TRBJ1-5,TRBV6-2/TRBV6-3,TGTGCCAGCAGCGGGACACCCGGATATAATAGCAATCAGCCCCAGCATTTT,CASSGTPGYNSNQPQHF
-,-,TRBJ1-1,TRBV7-9,TGTGCCAGCAGCTGGGGGCGGGCCACTGAAGCTTTCTTT,CASSWGRATEAFF
TRBD2,-,TRBJ2-1,TRBV3-1/TRBV3-2,TGTGCCAGCAGCCCCAGCTCCTTAGCGGGGAGCTCCTACAATGAGCAGTTCTTC,CASSPSSLAGSSYNEQFF
-,-,TRBJ2-6,TRBV5-1,TGCGCCAGCAGTCTCGGGACACCCGTCTCTGGGGCCAACGTCCTGACTTTC,CASSLGTPVSGANVLTF
-,-,TRBJ1-1,TRBV6-5,TGTGCCAGCAGTTACTCATCGGGGTCTGACACTGAAGCTTTCTTT,CASSYSSGSDTEAFF
-,-,TRBJ1-6,TRBV7-3,TGTGCCAGCAGCTTACAGGGCGGTAATTCACCCCTCCACTTT,CASSLQGGNSPLHF
-,-,TRBJ2-7,TRBV19,TGTGCCAGTAGTATGTCACAGGGCACTCGCTCCTACGAGCAGTACTTC,CASSMSQGTRSYEQYF
TRBD2,-,TRBJ2-2,TRBV10-2,TGCGCCACAAGAACTAGCGGGGGGAACACCGGGGAGCTGTTTTTT,CATRTSGGNTGELFF